This T cell receptor beta chain was profiled in a study of T cell responses to AZD1222 COVID-19 vaccine. CDR3 length: 15 residues. Germline CDR1 SGHDN, CDR2 FVKESK. V lost 3 bases to trimming and J lost 1 base, with 12 bases between them. Findings and caveats of the study: After two AZD1222 doses, spike-specific TCR breadth and depth rose versus day 0. The repertoires were collected only after the peak T cell response. Donor demographics were predominantly white British with a female majority; clonal diversity may be underestimated.

TCRdb's table, derived via immunoSEQ multiplex PCR, lists solely in-frame clones and lacks some. The sample has about 100,000 clones; just under 90% are singletons. In its sample, this clone was seen a few times. Its target is not known. The chain joins TRBV14 to TRBJ1-1; maybe TRBD1 (5 bases). The receptor's source is an adult in good health. The sample in question was peripheral blood, obtained on day 0 of AZD1222 vaccination. CDR3 nucleotide sequence: TGTGCCAGCAGCCAGTACGGGACTCCGAACACTGAAGCTTTCTTT. Translating it yields CASSQYGTPNTEAFF.